The 15 T cell receptor beta chains presented below share a single source sample, sequenced in a study of radiotherapy plus CTLA-4 blockade in lung cancer. Using immunoSEQ multiplex PCR, the repertoire was profiled, and TCRdb retains in-frame clones only, with some absent. Altogether 80,000 to 100,000 clones are present, 75% to 85% being singletons, with the ten largest covering about 3.5%. The specimen comprised peripheral blood, sampled from a patient treated with radiotherapy plus ipilimumab. Receptors were obtained from a human donor with non-small cell lung cancer who had a partial response to radiotherapy plus ipilimumab.

V is TRBV11-2 and J is TRBJ2-4; 9 positions match TRBD1. V was pared by 4 bases and J by 8 bases, with 6 bases of the junction left unmatched. Germline CDR1 reads SGHAT; CDR2 reads FQNNGV. The CDR3 length is 14 residues. DNA for the CDR3: TGTGCCAGCAGCTCGGGACAGGGAGTGGACATTCAGTACTTC. It yields the protein CASSSGQGVDIQYF.

The chain combines TRBV7-6 with TRBJ2-7; TRBD1 might be the D (6 bases). With 5 bases removed from V and 3 bases from J, the gap between germline ends came to 17 bases. The germline V gene has CDR1 SGHVS and CDR2 FNYEAQ. CDR3 size: 15 residues. CDR3 nucleotides: TGTGCCAGCAGCAAAGCTCAGGGGTTCGACTACGAGCAGTACTTC. Residues: CASSKAQGFDYEQYF.

The rearrangement uses TRBV5-1 and TRBJ2-3; 14 bases agree with TRBD2. Germline-derived CDR1 and CDR2 are SGHRS and YFSETQ. With V trimmed by 4 bases and J by 3 bases, 7 bases remained unmatched. The CDR3 spans 17 residues. The CDR3 is CASSGGLAGARTDTQYF. For the CDR3, the DNA is TGCGCCAGCAGCGGGGGACTAGCGGGAGCCCGGACAGATACGCAGTATTTT.

This clone is deemed medium-sized. This chain joins TRBV5-1 and TRBJ2-7; possible D gene TRBD2, 6 bases. V shed 3 bases and J shed 0 bases, with 13 bases lying between them. The CDR3 is 15 amino acids. Germline CDR1 and CDR2: SGHRS and YFSETQ. This chain's CDR3 is CASSSGAGGSYEQYF. The CDR3 DNA reads TGCGCCAGCAGCTCTGGAGCGGGCGGCTCCTACGAGCAGTACTTC.

The rearrangement joins TRBV2 to TRBJ1-5; weak D call: TRBD1 (6 bases). CDR3 length: 14 amino acids. V was shortened by 2 bases and J by 7 bases, with 12 bases between the two germline ends. Germline CDR1 reads SNHLY; CDR2 reads FYNNEI. The CDR3 spells CASSEYRAEQPQHF. The CDR3 nucleotides are TGTGCCAGCAGTGAATACAGGGCAGAACAGCCCCAGCATTTT.

This clone has only one observation. V usage is TRBV7-8 and J usage is TRBJ2-1, with 8 bases that match TRBD2. There are 15 residues in the CDR3. CDR1 and CDR2 from the germline V gene are SGHVS and FQNEAQ. The junction had 6 bases not matched to a gene; V was cut back by 6 bases and J by 2 bases. This chain's CDR3 is CASRRTSGAYNEQFF. The CDR3 nucleotides read TGTGCCAGCAGGCGCACTAGCGGAGCCTACAATGAGCAGTTCTTC. The full variable domain, completed using reference TRBV7-8 and TRBJ2-1, is GAGVSQSPRYKVAKRGQDVALRCDPISGHVSLFWYQQALGQGPEFLTYFQNEAQLDKSGLPSDRFFAERPEGSVSTLKIQRTQQEDSAVYLCASRRTSGAYNEQFFGPGTRLTVL.

This sequence joins TRBV11-1 and TRBJ2-7; perhaps TRBD2 as D (5 bases). V was pared by 0 bases and J by 0 bases, with 6 bases between. CDR3 length: 14 residues. CDR1 SGHAT and CDR2 FQDESV come from the germline V gene (reference sequence). The CDR3 loop reads CASSLAGSSYEQYF. In nucleotides, the CDR3 is TGTGCCAGCAGCTTAGCGGGGAGCTCCTACGAGCAGTACTTC. The variable domain in full, with the rest retrieved from reference TRBV11-1 and TRBJ2-7, is EAEVAQSPRYKITEKSQAVAFWCDPISGHATLYWYRQILGQGPELLVQFQDESVVDDSQLPKDRFSAERLKGVDSTLKIQPAELGDSAMYLCASSLAGSSYEQYFGPGTRLTVT.

This clone was seen a handful of times. This sequence joins TRBV5-4 and TRBJ2-5; 8 bases are a match to TRBD2. V shed 4 bases and J 6 bases; nucleotides not matched to a gene: 20. CDR3 length: 18 amino acids. The V gene's germline CDR1 is SGHNT and CDR2 YYREEE (reference sequence). The CDR3 sequence: CASSPGLASTKVDKTQYF. In nucleotides, the CDR3 is TGTGCCAGCAGCCCAGGACTAGCTAGCACCAAGGTCGACAAGACCCAGTACTTC.

The genes are TRBV27 and TRBJ2-7; TRBD1 aligns across 10 bases. V lost 8 bases to trimming and J lost 7 bases; unmatched junction nucleotides: 11. The CDR3 consists of 14 residues. Germline CDR1 is MNHEY and CDR2 is SMNVEV (reference sequence). This chain's CDR3 is CASPPGQGFQEQYF. For the CDR3, the DNA is TGTGCCAGCCCTCCGGGACAGGGGTTTCAGGAGCAGTACTTC.

The CDR3 region is CASSPVIGSLSHYNEQFF. The CDR3 DNA reads TGTGCCAGCAGCCCGGTGATCGGGAGTCTCTCCCACTACAATGAGCAGTTCTTC. The V and J genes are TRBV11-2 and TRBJ2-1; weak D call: TRBD2 (6 bases). From germline, CDR1 is SGHAT and CDR2 FQNNGV. Trimming removed 5 bases at V and 3 bases at J, with 23 bases between. This CDR3 has 18 residues.

This sequence joins TRBV4-2 and TRBJ1-4, with TRBD1 as a possible D gene (6 bases). V was pared by 5 bases and J by 8 bases, with 15 bases between. The CDR3 spans 14 residues. CDR1 and CDR2 (germline): LGHNA, YNFKEQ. For the CDR3, the DNA is TGTGCCAGCAGCTTAAGGGGGGGCGAGGAAAAACTGTTTTTT. Its translation is CASSLRGGEEKLFF.

The chain recombines TRBV27 with TRBJ2-7, with D perhaps TRBD2 (5 bases). Trimming removed 5 bases at V and 7 bases at J, with 21 bases between. Germline V gives CDR1 MNHEY, CDR2 SMNVEV (reference sequence). The CDR3 is 15 residues long. For the CDR3, the DNA is TGTGCCAGCAGTACCGGGTGGACTGGCAACGTGGAGCAGTACTTC. It codes for CASSTGWTGNVEQYF.

The J gene is TRBJ2-1, the V gene TRBV4-1, with 13 nucleotides matching TRBD2. The germline CDR1 and CDR2 sequences are MGHRA and YSYEKL. CDR3 length: 16 residues. V dropped 5 bases and J dropped 9; count of bases not matched to a gene: 10. The CDR3 nucleotides are TGCGCCAGCAGCGAAACACTAGCGGGAGGGCGGGCTGAGCAGTTCTTC. Its translation is CASSETLAGGRAEQFF.

The chain recombines TRBV5-4 with TRBJ2-2, with D possibly TRBD2 on 6 matching bases. The CDR3 has 15 residues. The V gene lost 4 bases and the J gene lost 3 bases, with 13 bases spanning the gap. Germline CDR1 reads SGHNT; CDR2 reads YYREEE (reference sequence). The CDR3 bases are TGTGCCAGCAGCACGGGACTGGATTACACCGGGGAGCTGTTTTTT. It encodes CASSTGLDYTGELFF.

V and J are TRBV7-2 and TRBJ2-4, with D perhaps TRBD2 (6 bases). Germline V gene data show CDR1 as SGHTA and CDR2 as FQGNSA. The germline V and J ends were trimmed by 5 bases and 4 bases, with 24 bases remaining between them. CDR3 size: 18 residues. The CDR3 protein is CASSTPLGRGDTKNIQYF. The DNA for the CDR3 is TGTGCCAGCAGCACCCCACTCGGGCGGGGAGACACAAAAAACATTCAGTACTTC.